These T cell receptor beta chains were read from a single sample in a study of shared clonotypes between healthy human individuals. Data came from immunoSEQ multiplex PCR; TCRdb stores just in-frame clones and leaves some out. The table shows a few hundred thousand clones, with about 65% occurring only once. Sequenced material: memory CD4+ T cells sorted from blood. These receptors all stem from a man younger than 40 in good health. Both conserved end residues are part of each CDR3. The order of the fields is J gene, CDR3 length, D gene, V gene, clone size, CDR3 protein, CDR3 DNA. D genes are given only for firm matches. Clone size is shown for a subset of rows, as once, few, many or a class of expanded clone.

TRBJ2-5	13	NA	TRBV2	NA	CASSGRGGETQYF	TGTGCCAGCAGTGGCAGAGGGGGGGAGACCCAGTACTTC
TRBJ2-1	16	TRBD1	TRBV5-1	NA	CASRRRTGGAVNEQFF	TGCGCCAGCAGACGCAGGACAGGGGGCGCTGTCAATGAGCAGTTCTTC
TRBJ1-4	15	NA	TRBV5-1	NA	CASSLARQADEKLFF	TGCGCCAGCAGCTTGGCCCGGCAGGCGGACGAAAAACTGTTTTTT
TRBJ2-3	13	NA	TRBV18	NA	CASSPAGEGTQYF	TGTGCCAGCTCACCAGCAGGGGAGGGTACGCAGTATTTT
TRBJ1-3	15	TRBD1	TRBV18	NA	CASSGGQGAGNTIYF	TGTGCCAGCTCAGGAGGACAGGGTGCTGGAAACACCATATATTTT
TRBJ2-6	15	TRBD1	TRBV5-1	NA	CASSQTGAGANVLTF	TGCGCCAGCAGCCAAACAGGGGCTGGGGCCAACGTCCTGACTTTC
TRBJ2-7	14	NA	TRBV5-8	few	CASSRHRSSYEQYF	TGTGCCAGCAGCCGACACAGGAGCTCCTACGAGCAGTACTTC
TRBJ2-1	13	TRBD1	TRBV2	NA	CASRGTAYNEQFF	TGTGCCAGCAGAGGGACAGCCTACAATGAGCAGTTCTTC
TRBJ2-2	13	NA	TRBV9	NA	CASSVGMGGELFF	TGTGCCAGCAGCGTAGGGATGGGCGGGGAGCTGTTTTTT
TRBJ2-7	16	NA	TRBV7-9	NA	CASSLERGSATLEQYF	TGTGCCAGCAGCTTAGAGAGGGGCTCGGCTACGCTCGAGCAGTACTTC
TRBJ2-3	14	NA	TRBV19	NA	CASSIGVGAYTQYF	TGTGCCAGTAGTATAGGGGTTGGGGCGTATACGCAGTATTTT
TRBJ2-5	13	NA	TRBV2	NA	CASSVRLGETQYF	TGTGCCAGCAGTGTCCGGCTGGGGGAGACCCAGTACTTC
TRBJ2-7	12	NA	TRBV9	NA	CASSVASGEQYF	TGTGCCAGCAGCGTGGCTAGTGGTGAGCAGTACTTC
TRBJ2-2	18	TRBD1	TRBV2	NA	CARGSTVAGQGIPGELFF	TGTGCCAGAGGGTCAACGGTAGCTGGACAGGGGATTCCCGGGGAGCTGTTTTTT
TRBJ2-5	16	NA	TRBV5-5	NA	CASSYLPGQIQETQYF	TGTGCCAGCAGCTACCTCCCCGGACAGATCCAAGAGACCCAGTACTTC
TRBJ1-2	17	TRBD1	TRBV7-9	few	CASSLDGTGTHSYGYTF	TGTGCCAGCAGCTTAGATGGGACAGGGACCCACTCCTATGGCTACACCTTC
TRBJ2-2	13	NA	TRBV6-5	NA	CASSGQNTGELFF	TGTGCCAGCAGTGGACAAAACACCGGGGAGCTGTTTTTT
TRBJ2-7	16	TRBD2	TRBV18	NA	CASSPQTSGRTHEQYF	TGTGCCAGCTCACCACAAACTAGCGGGAGGACGCACGAGCAGTACTTC
TRBJ2-3	14	NA	TRBV6-1	many	CASSGAIFTDTQYF	TGTGCCAGCAGTGGAGCAATATTCACAGATACGCAGTATTTT
TRBJ2-3	16	NA	TRBV5-6	NA	CASSLFGTTNTDTQYF	TGTGCCAGCAGCTTGTTCGGGACGACTAATACGGATACGCAGTATTTT
TRBJ2-3	13	NA	TRBV11-3	NA	CASSLPVVATQYF	TGTGCCAGCAGCTTGCCCGTAGTTGCTACGCAGTATTTT
TRBJ2-1	16	TRBD2	TRBV28	NA	CASSLFPSGIGNEQFF	TGTGCCAGCAGTTTATTCCCTAGCGGGATAGGGAATGAGCAGTTCTTC
TRBJ1-4	14	NA	TRBV11-2	NA	CALSWRATNEKLFF	TGTGCCCTGTCTTGGCGTGCAACTAATGAAAAACTGTTTTTT
TRBJ2-3	12	NA	TRBV7-2	NA	CASSSTGVTQYF	TGTGCCAGCAGCTCCACCGGTGTTACGCAGTATTTT
TRBJ2-1	16	NA	TRBV4-1	once	CASSPFEATNHNEQFF	TGCGCCAGCAGCCCCTTCGAGGCGACCAACCACAATGAGCAGTTCTTC
TRBJ1-2	15	NA	TRBV28	NA	CASKPPGRSNYGYTF	TGTGCCAGTAAACCTCCGGGACGCTCAAACTATGGCTACACCTTC
TRBJ1-2	16	TRBD1	TRBV19	NA	CASSTTGTGVSRGYTF	TGTGCCAGTAGTACGACCGGGACAGGGGTATCGAGAGGCTACACCTTC
TRBJ1-1	15	NA	TRBV7-2	NA	CASSLWVLVNTEAFF	TGTGCCAGCAGCTTGTGGGTTTTGGTGAACACTGAAGCTTTCTTT
TRBJ1-1	11	NA	TRBV2	few	CASLFSTEAFF	TGTGCCAGCCTTTTCTCCACTGAAGCTTTCTTT
TRBJ2-1	14	NA	TRBV5-1	NA	CASSSGRSENEQFF	TGCGCCAGCAGCTCAGGACGGAGCGAGAATGAGCAGTTCTTC
TRBJ2-4	15	TRBD1	TRBV28	few	CASSLLTPGQGIQYF	TGTGCCAGCAGTCTCCTGACTCCGGGACAGGGGATTCAGTACTTC
TRBJ2-1	15	NA	TRBV9	few	CASSPIPATYNEQFF	TGTGCCAGCAGCCCAATCCCGGCCACTTACAATGAGCAGTTCTTC
TRBJ1-3	17	TRBD1	TRBV7-9	few	CASSSRYGIDRENTIYF	TGTGCCAGCAGCTCCCGCTACGGCATAGACAGGGAAAACACCATATATTTT
TRBJ2-7	14	NA	TRBV19	NA	CASSIPGLPYEQYF	TGTGCCAGTAGTATTCCAGGGTTGCCCTACGAGCAGTACTTC
TRBJ1-4	16	TRBD1	TRBV11-3	NA	CASSGPGQLGPEKLFF	TGTGCCAGCAGCGGACCGGGACAGCTGGGACCCGAAAAACTGTTTTTT
TRBJ1-5	13	NA	TRBV11-2	NA	CASSTGLVQPQHF	TGTGCCAGCTCCACAGGGCTTGTTCAGCCCCAGCATTTT
TRBJ2-3	12	NA	TRBV27	NA	CANREYRDTQYF	TGTGCCAACCGGGAGTATAGAGATACGCAGTATTTT
TRBJ1-4	15	NA	TRBV14	NA	CASSQDGAGGEKLFF	TGTGCCAGCAGCCAAGATGGAGCGGGCGGCGAAAAACTGTTTTTT
TRBJ1-5	14	NA	TRBV28	NA	CASSFRQEHQPQHF	TGTGCCAGCAGTTTTAGGCAGGAACATCAGCCCCAGCATTTT
TRBJ1-2	14	NA	TRBV28	once	CASSITTAAGGYTF	TGTGCCAGCAGTATAACGACAGCTGCCGGTGGCTACACCTTC
TRBJ2-3	15	TRBD1	TRBV7-8	NA	CASVTGQGDTDTQYF	TGTGCCAGCGTAACAGGACAGGGAGACACAGATACGCAGTATTTT
TRBJ2-2	13	TRBD1	TRBV6-6	NA	CASSTQGAGELFF	TGTGCCAGCAGTACACAGGGGGCCGGGGAGCTGTTTTTT
TRBJ2-6	16	NA	TRBV9	NA	CASSTRQTSGANVLTF	TGTGCCAGCAGCACCCGACAGACCTCTGGGGCCAACGTCCTGACTTTC
TRBJ2-1	16	NA	TRBV9	NA	CASSVSLRSSYNEQFF	TGTGCCAGCAGCGTAAGTCTAAGGAGCTCCTACAATGAGCAGTTCTTC
TRBJ2-5	15	TRBD2	TRBV9	few	CASSVVPGLGETQYF	TGTGCCAGCAGCGTAGTCCCGGGACTAGGAGAGACCCAGTACTTC
TRBJ2-6	17	NA	TRBV11-3	NA	CASSFGRLPLGANVLTF	TGTGCCAGCAGCTTCGGGAGATTACCTCTGGGGGCCAACGTCCTGACTTTC
TRBJ2-1	17	TRBD2	TRBV15	NA	CATSSASGAGVGVEQFF	TGTGCCACCAGCAGCGCCTCGGGAGCGGGAGTCGGGGTTGAGCAGTTCTTC
TRBJ1-3	13	NA	TRBV5-6	NA	CASRSLSGNTIYF	TGTGCCAGCAGGTCTCTCTCTGGAAACACCATATATTTT
TRBJ2-7	18	NA	TRBV7-3	NA	CASSLDRFWLSGSYEQYF	TGTGCCAGCAGCTTAGACAGGTTTTGGCTCTCGGGCTCCTACGAGCAGTACTTC
TRBJ1-2	15	NA	TRBV5-4	NA	CASSLGKGGSYGYTF	TGTGCCAGCAGCTTGGGTAAAGGGGGAAGCTATGGCTACACCTTC
TRBJ2-3	16	TRBD2	TRBV7-9	NA	CASSLAGGKSTDTQYF	TGTGCCAGCAGCTTAGCCGGGGGGAAGAGCACAGATACGCAGTATTTT